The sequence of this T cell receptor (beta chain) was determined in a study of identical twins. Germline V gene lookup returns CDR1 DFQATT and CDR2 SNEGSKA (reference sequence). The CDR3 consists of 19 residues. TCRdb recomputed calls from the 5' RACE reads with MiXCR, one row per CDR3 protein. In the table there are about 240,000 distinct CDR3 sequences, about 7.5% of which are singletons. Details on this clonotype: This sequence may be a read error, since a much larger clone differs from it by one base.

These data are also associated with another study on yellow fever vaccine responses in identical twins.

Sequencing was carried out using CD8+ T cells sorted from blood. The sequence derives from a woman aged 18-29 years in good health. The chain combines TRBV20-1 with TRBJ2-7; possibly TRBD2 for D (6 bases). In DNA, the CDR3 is TGCAGTGCTAGAGATATATGGGCTAGCGAGAACGGATCCTACTACAAGCAGTACTTC. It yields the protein CSARDIWASENGSYYKQYF.